This T cell receptor beta chain was sequenced in a study of human T cells and chemical hapten exposure. Study-wide results and caveats: With regard to DPC sensitization, TCRs above 1 in 1000 frequency did not change. All donors were alopecia patients, so their immunity may differ from that of healthy people. The study found expanded TCRs formed significantly more large CDR3 similarity clusters than controls.

J was trimmed by 2 bases and V by 6 bases; bases with no gene match: 7. The CDR3 runs 14 residues. Germline V gene lookup returns CDR1 SQVTM and CDR2 ANQGSEA. Time point: pre-sensitization, week 0. Treatment indicated: therapeutic diphenylcyclopropenone sensitization with weekly scalp DPC. As the library was built, unique molecular identifiers were attached to individual cDNA molecules. Using its own MiXCR run on the RACE reads, TCRdb lists one record per CDR3 protein. This sample has 150,000 to 200,000 distinct CDR3 sequences, with roughly 30% found just once. A note on this clonotype: Its specificity is unknown.

The chain uses TRBV29-1 and TRBJ1-5; 7 bases match TRBD1. The clonotype comes from a woman aged 30 to 39 with alopecia areata. Some clones in this sample may be carry-over from other donors' samples. Sequenced here: whole blood, sampled in connection with sensitization to the hapten diphenylcyclopropenone (DPC). DNA for the CDR3: TGCAGCGTCTCCGAAGGGACAGGCAATCAGCCCCAGCATTTT. Protein sequence: CSVSEGTGNQPQHF.